The 11 T cell receptor beta chains reported below all come from one sample, sequenced in a study of blood T cell repertoires in COVID-19. Sequencing was performed with immunoSEQ multiplex PCR; in TCRdb, only in-frame clones are kept and a portion is missing. This sample carries 95,000 to 150,000 clones, approximately 90% of them seen once, and the ten largest clones take around 2%. The sample consisted of peripheral blood. The origin of the receptors is a man aged 50-59 years with COVID-19, enrolled during active disease.

The CDR3 sequence: CASSLAVLSPGEQYF. For the CDR3, the DNA is TGCGCCAGCAGCTTGGCCGTTCTTTCCCCGGGGGAGCAGTACTTC. This chain links TRBV5-1 with TRBJ2-7; tentatively, D is TRBD2 (5 bases). The CDR3 contains 15 residues. Germline V gene data show CDR1 as SGHRS and CDR2 as YFSETQ. Trimming stripped 0 bases from V and 7 bases from J, with 17 bases between.

The V call is TRBV7-3, the J call TRBJ2-5; a weak D match, TRBD1 (7 bases). Trimming took 5 bases from V and 5 from J, leaving 21 bases between them. The CDR3 has 16 amino acids. The germline CDR1 and CDR2 sequences are SGHTA and FQGTGA. CDR3: CASSPGGGGKGETQYF. In nucleotides, the CDR3 is TGTGCCAGCAGCCCAGGGGGAGGCGGGAAGGGGGAGACCCAGTACTTC.

The chain employs TRBV6-1 and TRBJ2-7, with 8 bases identical to TRBD1. Germline V gene data show CDR1 as MNHNS and CDR2 as SASEGT. CDR3 length: 15 residues. Unmatched junction bases numbered 6, after V lost 2 bases and J lost 3 bases. The CDR3 here is CASSEMQGAGYEQYF. In DNA, the CDR3 is TGTGCCAGCAGTGAAATGCAGGGGGCGGGCTACGAGCAGTACTTC.

The chain has TRBV7-2 and TRBJ2-1; 11 bases match TRBD2. Per the germline V gene, CDR1 is SGHTA and CDR2 is FQGNSA. There are 15 residues in the CDR3. With V trimmed by 1 base and J by 6 bases, 2 bases remained unmatched. The CDR3 nucleotides are TGTGCCAGCAGCTTAGGACTAGCGGGGTTCAATGAGCAGTTCTTC. Its translation: CASSLGLAGFNEQFF.

CDR3 in DNA: TGTGCCAGCAGCTCGTCTAGCGGGAGCACAGATACGCAGTATTTT. This encodes CASSSSSGSTDTQYF. The chain combines TRBV9 with TRBJ2-3; 8 bases match TRBD2. V shed 4 bases, J shed 0 bases, and the junction held 4 bases outside the gene matches. The CDR3 spans 15 residues. CDR1 is SGDLS, CDR2 YYNGEE, per germline.

The sample holds one count of this clone. The rearrangement links TRBV10-1 to TRBJ2-1, with D maybe TRBD1 (5 bases). With 0 bases removed from V and 15 bases from J, the gap between germline ends came to 15 bases. Germline V gene sequence: CDR1 WNHNN, CDR2 SYGVQD (reference sequence). The CDR3 sequence is 13 residues long. This CDR3 reads CASSESWVRARFF. DNA for the CDR3: TGCGCCAGCAGTGAGTCCTGGGTCAGGGCGCGGTTCTTC.

Turning to this clone: The same CDR3 can be traced to other DNA sequences in this sample. The J gene is TRBJ2-3, the V gene TRBV30; weak D call: TRBD1 (6 bases). V was trimmed by 2 bases and J by 1 base, leaving 7 bases between them. Germline CDR1 is GTSNPN and CDR2 is SVGIG (reference sequence). The CDR3 runs 13 residues. The chain's CDR3 is CAWSPGGTDTQYF. The CDR3 nucleotides read TGTGCCTGGAGTCCAGGGGGCACAGATACGCAGTATTTT.

The chain employs TRBV6-5 and TRBJ2-1; possibly TRBD2 for D (5 bases). The CDR3 has 12 amino acids. V lost 6 bases and J lost 10, with 13 bases in between. Germline lookup yields CDR1 MNHEY and CDR2 SVGAGI. CDR3 sequence (DNA): TGTGCCAGCAGCGACCCTAGCTCGGAGCAGTTCTTC. It specifies CASSDPSSEQFF.

This chain connects TRBV3-1 (or the pseudogene TRBV3-2) to TRBJ2-3; a weak D match, TRBD1 (5 bases). Germline lookup yields CDR1 LGHDT and CDR2 YNNKEL (reference sequence). The CDR3 spans 17 residues. The ends were cut back, 3 bases at V and 6 bases at J, with 22 bases in the middle. CDR3 DNA sequence: TGTGCCAGCAGCCACGAAAGTATTGGAGTGGACACTGATACGCAGTATTTT. It specifies CASSHESIGVDTDTQYF.

Worth noting for this clone: The junction and the germline gene differ at one end; a read error may be behind it. V usage is TRBV28 and J usage is TRBJ1-2; D gene ambiguous. CDR3 length equals 14 residues. Germline lookup yields CDR1 MDHEN and CDR2 SYDVKM. The CDR3 DNA is TGTACCAGCAGCCCCTCGGGTAGCGGCTATGGCTACACCTTC. It encodes CTSSPSGSGYGYTF.

V is TRBV3-1 (or the pseudogene TRBV3-2) and J is TRBJ2-2, with D perhaps TRBD1 (6 bases). Germline V gives CDR1 LGHDT, CDR2 YNNKEL (reference sequence). The V end lost 3 bases, the J end lost 4 bases, and 12 bases lay between the germline ends. The CDR3 covers 15 residues. The CDR3 DNA reads as TGTGCCAGCAGCCAGCTTCAACAGGGCACCGGGGAGCTGTTTTTT. Protein product: CASSQLQQGTGELFF.